The entry that follows covers one T cell receptor beta chain sequence. This clonotype was seen a few times. Its recognized antigen is unknown. Base qualities are not recorded, but no much larger clone differs from it by a single base. These reads were obtained on an Illumina NovaSeq 6000. TCRalpha and TCRbeta cDNA libraries were constructed by 5'RACE with constant-segment primers, with sample barcodes and unique molecular identifiers being introduced. RNA was extracted from every sample with Trizol reagent. Amplification of the libraries took two PCR steps, and the second step added a second sample barcode plus Illumina TruSeq adapters. Libraries were sequenced on an Illumina NovaSeq with 2 x 150 bp paired-end reads. The authors' analysis ran thus. Demultiplexing of reads and collapsing into UMI-guided consensus sequences were performed with migec v1.2.7. With mixcr v2.1.11, UMI consensuses were aligned to TRA and TRB V and J templates and assembled into clonotypes. A clonotype was counted as expanded or contracted only when both edgeR and NoisET called the clonotype significant, with the noise models trained on biological replicates. For edgeR calls, a false discovery rate-adjusted p below 0.01 and a log2 fold-change threshold of 1 were applied. As an exploratory analysis of dynamics, PCA with hierarchical clustering was applied to max-normalized trajectories of the 1000 most abundant clonotypes. Separately sequenced CD4+ and CD8+ repertoires were used to assign the CD4 or CD8 phenotype of responding clones. TCRdb itself trimmed the public reads at Q25 with fastp, ran MiXCR and retained productive beta chains. Each CDR3 protein gets just one entry, which takes the most common genes and DNA from the rows behind it. The V and J calls, along with clone size, are taken from TCRdb and not from the paper's own processing. In all, the sample holds 200,000 to 250,000 distinct CDR3 sequences, and 7.5% to 10% of those were seen once. 3.5% of the sample is in the top ten clones.

This specimen belongs to a study of T-cell memory formation after mild COVID-19 (dated by TCRdb to 2020 to 2023). For context, the study as a whole: Most TCR sequence clusters were specific to one of the two donors. In a couple of donors, T-cell clones that expanded and contracted after mild COVID-19 were tracked by sequencing TCRalpha and TCRbeta repertoires over time. The cohort was made up of two young adult volunteers, one female and one male, who were previously healthy.

Broader findings and caveats from the paper: Only two mild cases were covered in the study, and larger cohorts including severe cases with pre-infection samples were considered necessary. Contracting CD4+ clones turned up mainly in the CM and EM memory subsets, whereas EMRA was where CD8+ clones were enriched. Clones contracting from day 15 to 85 had balanced CD4/CD8 phenotypes, while a second wave expanding from day 15 to 37 was biased towards CD4+. Some responding clones were detected in pre-infection memory, suggesting pre-existing cross-reactive memory T cells joined the SARS-CoV-2 response. Whether the second-wave clones peaking on day 37 were SARS-CoV-2 specific was not confirmed.

Ficoll-Paque density gradient centrifugation was used to isolate PBMCs. The junction shows trimming of 6 bases on V and 2 bases on J, plus 16 bases between the germline ends. The CDR3 runs 15 residues from the cysteine to the phenylalanine. This entry keeps only the CDR3 DNA: 45 bases, framed from base 1. The germline V gene gives CDR1 as MNHEY and CDR2 as SVGEGT. The origin of this receptor is a young man who had mild COVID-19 (a few samples of this study predate the infection). The sample titles of this study are shuffled in the database, so cell type and time point are left out; the donor was told from shared clones. Sequences were obtained from PBMCs or a T cell subset sorted from them (not recorded which). The sequence is built from TRBV6-2 or TRBV6-3 and TRBJ2-5, with a weak D call of TRBD2 (6 bases match). The DNA is TGTGCCAGCAGGGAAGGCGCGGGACGGCAAGAGACCCAGTACTTC. Translated, this is CASREGAGRQETQYF.